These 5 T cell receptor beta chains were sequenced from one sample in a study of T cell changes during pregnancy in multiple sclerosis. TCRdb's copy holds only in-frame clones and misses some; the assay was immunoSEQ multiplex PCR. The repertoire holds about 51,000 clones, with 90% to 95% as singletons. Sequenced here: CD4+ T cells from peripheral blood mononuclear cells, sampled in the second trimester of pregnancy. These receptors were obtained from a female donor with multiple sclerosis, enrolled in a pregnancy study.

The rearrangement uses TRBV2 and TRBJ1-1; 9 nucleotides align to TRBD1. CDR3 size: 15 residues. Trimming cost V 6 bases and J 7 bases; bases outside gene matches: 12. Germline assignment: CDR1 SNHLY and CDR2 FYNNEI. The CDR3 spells CASSGIWGTGIEAFF. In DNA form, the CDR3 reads TGTGCCAGCAGCGGGATTTGGGGGACAGGGATTGAAGCTTTCTTT.

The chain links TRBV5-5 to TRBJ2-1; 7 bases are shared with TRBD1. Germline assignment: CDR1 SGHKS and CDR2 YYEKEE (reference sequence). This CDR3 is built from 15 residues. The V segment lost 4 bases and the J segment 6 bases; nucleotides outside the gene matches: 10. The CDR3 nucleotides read TGTGCCAGCAGCAGGCCCAAGGGGGCGCTCAATGAGCAGTTCTTC. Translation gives CASSRPKGALNEQFF.

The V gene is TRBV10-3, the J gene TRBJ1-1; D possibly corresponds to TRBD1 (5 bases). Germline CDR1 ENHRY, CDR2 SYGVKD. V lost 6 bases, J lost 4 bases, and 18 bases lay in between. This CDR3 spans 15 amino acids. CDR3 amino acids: CAIRGGGRARTEAFF. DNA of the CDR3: TGTGCCATCAGGGGGGGTGGGAGGGCGCGCACTGAAGCTTTCTTT.

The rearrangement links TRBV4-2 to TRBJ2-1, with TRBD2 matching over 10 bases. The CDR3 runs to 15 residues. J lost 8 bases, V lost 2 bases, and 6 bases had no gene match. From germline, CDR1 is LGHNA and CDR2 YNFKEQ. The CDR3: CASSQSGGARHEQFF. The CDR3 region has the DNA TGTGCCAGCAGCCAAAGCGGGGGGGCAAGGCATGAGCAGTTCTTC.

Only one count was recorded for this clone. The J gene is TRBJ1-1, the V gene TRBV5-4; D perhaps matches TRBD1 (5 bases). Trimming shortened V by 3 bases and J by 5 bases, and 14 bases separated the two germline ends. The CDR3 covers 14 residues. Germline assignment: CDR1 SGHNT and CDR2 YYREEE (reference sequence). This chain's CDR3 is CASSWGPLLTEAFF. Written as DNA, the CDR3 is TGTGCCAGCAGCTGGGGCCCATTACTGACTGAAGCTTTCTTT.